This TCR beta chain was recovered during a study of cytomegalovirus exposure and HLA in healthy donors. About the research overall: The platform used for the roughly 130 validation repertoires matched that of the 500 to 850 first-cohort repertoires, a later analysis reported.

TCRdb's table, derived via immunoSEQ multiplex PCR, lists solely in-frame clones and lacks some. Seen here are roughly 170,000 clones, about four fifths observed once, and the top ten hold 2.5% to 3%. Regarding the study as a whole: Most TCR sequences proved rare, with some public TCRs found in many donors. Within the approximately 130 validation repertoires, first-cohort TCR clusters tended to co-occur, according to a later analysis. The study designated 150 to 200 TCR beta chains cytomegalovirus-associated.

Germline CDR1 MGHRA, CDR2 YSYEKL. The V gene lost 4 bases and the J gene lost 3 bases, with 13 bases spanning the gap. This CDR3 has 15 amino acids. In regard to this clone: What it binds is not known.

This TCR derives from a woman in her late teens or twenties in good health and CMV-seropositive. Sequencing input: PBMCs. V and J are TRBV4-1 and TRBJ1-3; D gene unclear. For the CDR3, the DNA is TGCGCCAGCAGCCGGAGGTCCACACTTGGAAACACCATATATTTT. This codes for CASSRRSTLGNTIYF.